This T cell receptor beta chain stems from a study of CD8 T cells in ankylosing spondylitis. Study-wide results and limits: One TCR beta motif, made up of fewer than 10 highly homologous variants, appeared characteristic of ankylosing spondylitis blood. Reportedly, significant enrichment of disease-linked clones occurred in matched ankylosing spondylitis synovial fluid. Several of the motif variants were reported before in synovial fluid and blood from reactive arthritis.

Libraries for TCR beta were made by quantitative 5'-RACE with molecular barcodes. TCRdb re-derived calls from the 5' RACE reads in MiXCR, one entry per CDR3 protein. Here the sample spans tens of thousands of distinct CDR3 sequences, 6.5% to 9% being singletons. Turning to this clonotype: Its antigen remains unidentified.

The CDR3 loop spans 15 amino acids. Trimming removed 1 base from V and 2 bases from J; junction bases left unmatched: 2. Germline V CDR1 and CDR2: MNHEY, SVGEGT. The chain is built from TRBV6-2 or TRBV6-3 and TRBJ1-5; the match to TRBD1 covers 7 bases. Sequenced: blood, either unsorted or a sorted T cell fraction (not recorded which). This TCR derives from a female donor with ankylosing spondylitis or in good health (not recorded which). CDR3 residues: CASSYFQGGNQPQHF. The CDR3 DNA sequence: TGTGCCAGCAGTTACTTTCAGGGGGGCAATCAGCCCCAGCATTTT.